These 9 T cell receptor beta chains originate from one sample sequenced in a study of OX40 agonist ivuxolimab in advanced cancers. Here immunoSEQ multiplex PCR was the method, and the copy in TCRdb shows in-frame clones only, minus some. The table records over 30,000 clones, approximately 79% of them present only once. The sample in question was CD4+ or CD8+ T cells sorted from blood, obtained in a trial of the OX40 agonist ivuxolimab. Receptors were obtained from an adult with an advanced solid tumor such as melanoma, head and neck, liver or kidney cancer.

The chain is built from TRBV19 and TRBJ1-5, with TRBD1 as a possible D gene (6 bases). V gave up 7 bases and J gave up 2 bases, with 9 bases separating them. This CDR3 region has 13 residues. The germline V gene has CDR1 LNHDA and CDR2 SQIVND (reference sequence). CDR3 coding DNA: TGTGCCAGTAATGGGGGGCGCAATCAGCCCCAGCATTTT. It yields the protein CASNGGRNQPQHF.

The rearrangement joins TRBV5-5 to TRBJ1-1; D unclear. This CDR3 is built from 13 residues. With 4 bases removed from V and 1 base from J, the gap between germline ends came to 8 bases. Germline CDR1 is SGHKS and CDR2 is YYEKEE (reference sequence). The CDR3 loop reads CASSGLGNTEAFF. The CDR3 DNA follows: TGTGCCAGCAGCGGGCTGGGGAACACTGAAGCTTTCTTT.

This chain links TRBV6-6 with TRBJ1-4; tentative D call: TRBD1 (6 bases). The CDR3 covers 12 residues. Trimming took off 4 bases at V and 8 bases at J, with 8 bases between the two ends. Germline values: CDR1 MNHNY, CDR2 SVGAGI (reference sequence). CDR3 in amino acids: CASSSTGEKLFF. For the CDR3, the DNA is TGTGCCAGCAGTTCTACAGGGGAAAAACTGTTTTTT.

The gene calls are TRBV5-1 and TRBJ1-3, with TRBD1 matching over 12 bases. The ends lost 4 bases at V and 4 bases at J; junction bases unmatched: 6. The CDR3 has 16 amino acids. Germline loops: CDR1 SGHRS, CDR2 YFSETQ. The CDR3 reads CASSPWGQGAGNTIYF. CDR3 nucleotides: TGCGCCAGCAGCCCGTGGGGACAGGGGGCAGGAAACACCATATATTTT.

This clone appeared a few times. The chain is built from TRBV6-5 and TRBJ2-3, with D possibly matching TRBD1 (5 bases). The CDR3 extends over 14 amino acids. The V gene's germline CDR1 is MNHEY and CDR2 SVGAGI. V lost 6 bases and J 4 bases, leaving 14 bases between the germline ends. The CDR3 is CASSDRWWADTQYF. CDR3 coding DNA: TGTGCCAGCAGCGACAGATGGTGGGCAGATACGCAGTATTTT.

Concerning this clone: Other DNA sequences in this specimen translate into the identical CDR3. This chain uses TRBV19 with TRBJ1-6; D gene unclear. The length of the CDR3 is 14 residues. Trimming removed 3 bases from V and 8 bases from J, with 11 bases in between. Germline-derived CDR1 and CDR2 are LNHDA and SQIVND (reference sequence). The CDR3 protein is CASSILDSDSPLHF. CDR3 sequence (DNA): TGTGCCAGTAGTATTCTCGATTCGGATTCACCCCTCCACTTT.

The chain recombines TRBV20-1 with TRBJ2-7; 7 bases match TRBD2. CDR3 length equals 11 residues. From germline, CDR1 is DFQATT and CDR2 SNEGSKA (reference sequence). The V gene end was trimmed by 3 bases and the J gene end by 4 bases; junction bases not matched to a gene: 0. Here the CDR3 DNA reads TGCAGTGCTAGTAGCGGGTACGAGCAGTACTTC. It specifies CSASSGYEQYF.

The chain employs TRBV18 and TRBJ1-1; no firm D call. The CDR3 extends over 15 amino acids. The V and J ends lost 3 bases and 0 bases respectively, with 11 bases between them. In germline, CDR1 is KGHSH, CDR2 LQKENI. CDR3 nucleotides: TGTGCCAGCTCACCTGCCTCAAGCATGAACACTGAAGCTTTCTTT. Amino acids: CASSPASSMNTEAFF.

The V and J genes are TRBV6-6 and TRBJ1-3; D might be TRBD1 (5 bases). The CDR3 contains 15 residues. Looked up from germline, CDR1 is MNHNY and CDR2 is SVGAGI (reference sequence). V lost 8 bases, J lost 0 bases, and 14 bases lay in between. In DNA, the CDR3 is TGTGCCAGCTCAGGGTTTGGGTACTCTGGAAACACCATATATTTT. This encodes CASSGFGYSGNTIYF.